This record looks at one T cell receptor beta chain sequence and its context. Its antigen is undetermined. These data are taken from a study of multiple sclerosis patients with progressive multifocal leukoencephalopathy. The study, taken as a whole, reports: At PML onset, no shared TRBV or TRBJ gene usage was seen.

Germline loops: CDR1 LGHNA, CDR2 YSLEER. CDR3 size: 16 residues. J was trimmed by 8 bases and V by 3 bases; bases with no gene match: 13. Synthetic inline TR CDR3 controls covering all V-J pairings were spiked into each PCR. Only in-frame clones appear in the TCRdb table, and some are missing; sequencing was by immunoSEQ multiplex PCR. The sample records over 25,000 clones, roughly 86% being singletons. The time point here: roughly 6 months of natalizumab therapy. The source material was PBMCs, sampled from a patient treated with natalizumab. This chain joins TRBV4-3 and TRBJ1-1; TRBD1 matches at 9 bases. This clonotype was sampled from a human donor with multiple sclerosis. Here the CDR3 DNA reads TGCGCCAGCAGCCATTGGGGCCGGGACAGGGCAAGGGAAGCTTTCTTT. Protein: CASSHWGRDRAREAFF.